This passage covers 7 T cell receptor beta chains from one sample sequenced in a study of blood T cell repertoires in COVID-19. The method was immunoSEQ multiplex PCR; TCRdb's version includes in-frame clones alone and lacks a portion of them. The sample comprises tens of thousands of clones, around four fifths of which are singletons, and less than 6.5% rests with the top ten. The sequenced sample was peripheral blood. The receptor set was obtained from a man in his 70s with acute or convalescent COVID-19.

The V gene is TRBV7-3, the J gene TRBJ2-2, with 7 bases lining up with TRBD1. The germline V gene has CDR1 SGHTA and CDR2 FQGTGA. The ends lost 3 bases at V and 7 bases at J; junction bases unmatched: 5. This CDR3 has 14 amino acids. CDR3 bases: TGTGCCAGCAGCTTGGGACAGCTTGGCGGGGAGCTGTTTTTT. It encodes CASSLGQLGGELFF.

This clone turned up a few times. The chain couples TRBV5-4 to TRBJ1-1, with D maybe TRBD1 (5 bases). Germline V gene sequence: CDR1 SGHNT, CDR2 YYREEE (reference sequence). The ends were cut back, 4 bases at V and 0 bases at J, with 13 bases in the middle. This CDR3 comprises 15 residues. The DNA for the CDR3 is TGTGCCAGCAGCGGCGCTGACAGCATGAACACTGAAGCTTTCTTT. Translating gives CASSGADSMNTEAFF.

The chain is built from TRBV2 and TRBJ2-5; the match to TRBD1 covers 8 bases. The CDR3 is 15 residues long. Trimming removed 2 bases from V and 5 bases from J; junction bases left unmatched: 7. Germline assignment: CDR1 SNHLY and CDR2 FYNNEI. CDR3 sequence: CASSEIWTGWETQYF. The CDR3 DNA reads TGTGCCAGCAGTGAAATCTGGACAGGGTGGGAGACCCAGTACTTC. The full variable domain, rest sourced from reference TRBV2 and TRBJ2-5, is EPEVTQTPSHQVTQMGQEVILRCVPISNHLYFYWYRQILGQKVEFLVSFYNNEISEKSEIFDDQFSVERPDGSNFTLKIRSTKLEDSAMYFCASSEIWTGWETQYFGPGTRLLVL.

The CDR3 DNA sequence: TGCGCCAGCAGCTCGGAGAGGTCTGGGGCCAACGTCCTGACTTTC. Translating gives CASSSERSGANVLTF. The J gene is TRBJ2-6, the V gene TRBV5-1; D is ambiguous. The V and J ends lost 3 bases and 1 base respectively, with 8 bases between them. Germline assignment: CDR1 SGHRS and CDR2 YFSETQ. This CDR3 is built from 15 residues. Full variable domain (rest looked up from reference TRBV5-1 and TRBJ2-6): KAGVTQTPRYLIKTRGQQVTLSCSPISGHRSVSWYQQTPGQGLQFLFEYFSETQRNKGNFPGRFSGRQFSNSRSEMNVSTLELGDSALYLCASSSERSGANVLTFGAGSRLTVL.

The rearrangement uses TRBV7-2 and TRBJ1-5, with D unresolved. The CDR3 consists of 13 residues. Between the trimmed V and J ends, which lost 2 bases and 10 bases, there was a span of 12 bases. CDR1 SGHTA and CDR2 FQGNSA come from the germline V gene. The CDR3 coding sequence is TGTGCCAGCAGCTTATTCAGTGCGGGACCCCAGCATTTT. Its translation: CASSLFSAGPQHF.

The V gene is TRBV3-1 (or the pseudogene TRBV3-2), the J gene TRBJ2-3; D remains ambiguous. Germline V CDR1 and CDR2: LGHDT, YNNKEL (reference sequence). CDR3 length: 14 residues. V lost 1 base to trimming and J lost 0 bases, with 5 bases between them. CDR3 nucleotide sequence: TGTGCCAGCAGCCAAGTTATTAGCACAGATACGCAGTATTTT. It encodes CASSQVISTDTQYF.

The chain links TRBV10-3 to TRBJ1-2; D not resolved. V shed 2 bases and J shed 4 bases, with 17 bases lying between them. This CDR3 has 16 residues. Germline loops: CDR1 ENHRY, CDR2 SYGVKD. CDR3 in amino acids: CAISEGVGRRGYGYTF. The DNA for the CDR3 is TGTGCCATCAGTGAGGGGGTTGGGCGACGGGGCTATGGCTACACCTTC.